What follows are 20 T cell receptor beta chains derived from one specimen sequenced in a study of siplizumab effects on memory and regulatory T cells. The assay was immunoSEQ multiplex PCR, and TCRdb's table has in-frame clones only and misses some. The sample includes 90,000 to 120,000 clones, 90% to 95% of them seen just once. Source material: Tregs sorted from blood. These receptors originate from a human donor in good health.

In regard to this clone: Since a much larger clone is just one base distant, this may be a read error. The chain has TRBV4-2 and TRBJ2-2, with D uncertain. The CDR3 length is 13 residues. V gave up 0 bases and J gave up 6 bases, with 5 bases separating them. Germline CDR1 LGHNA, CDR2 YNFKEQ. Here the CDR3 reads CASSQERSGELFF. In DNA form, the CDR3 reads TGTGCCAGCAGCCAAGAGAGATCCGGGGAGCTGTTTTTT.

This sequence joins TRBV18 and TRBJ2-4, with D possibly being TRBD1 or TRBD2 (6 bases each). Trimming removed 3 bases from V and 0 bases from J, with 15 bases in between. The length of the CDR3 is 17 residues. The germline V gene has CDR1 KGHSH and CDR2 LQKENI. The DNA for the CDR3 is TGTGCCAGCTCACCGGTAACAGGGAGGAGAGCCAAAAACATTCAGTACTTC. Encoded protein: CASSPVTGRRAKNIQYF.

V is TRBV6-1 and J is TRBJ2-3; D not resolved. The CDR3 contains 15 residues. Germline CDR1 is MNHNS and CDR2 is SASEGT. V shed 1 base and J shed 5 bases, with 13 bases lying between them. CDR3 sequence (DNA): TGTGCCAGCAGTGAAGAGATTACAAGAGGAGATACGCAGTATTTT. This gives the protein CASSEEITRGDTQYF.

This rearrangement joins TRBV5-1 to TRBJ1-4; D is undetermined. Germline CDR1 is SGHRS and CDR2 is YFSETQ. Deletions cut 1 base from V and 2 bases from J, with 6 bases between. The CDR3 length is 14 residues. CDR3 sequence reads: CASSLTATNEKLFF. For the CDR3, the DNA is TGCGCCAGCAGCTTGACAGCGACTAATGAAAAACTGTTTTTT.

This clone was observed a single time. This rearrangement joins TRBV4-1 to TRBJ2-4; D could derive from TRBD1 or TRBD2 (5 bases each). Germline loops: CDR1 MGHRA, CDR2 YSYEKL. Trimming removed 0 bases at V and 9 bases at J, with 18 bases between. The CDR3 length is 16 residues. In DNA form, the CDR3 reads TGCGCCAGCAGCCAAGAGTGGCCCTTGGGGGTGGGCATTCAGTACTTC. Translated: CASSQEWPLGVGIQYF.

The J gene is TRBJ1-5, the V gene TRBV7-9; no clear D gene. Germline V CDR1 and CDR2: SEHNR, FQNEAQ (reference sequence). This CDR3 is built from 14 residues. Trimming took off 5 bases at V and 0 bases at J, with 8 bases between the two ends. The CDR3, as DNA: TGTGCCAGCAGCCAAATCAATAGCAATCAGCCCCAGCATTTT. Residues: CASSQINSNQPQHF.

This chain joins TRBV5-4 and TRBJ2-5, with D possibly called TRBD1 or TRBD2 (5 bases each). Germline V gives CDR1 SGHNT, CDR2 YYREEE (reference sequence). The CDR3 loop spans 13 amino acids. V gave up 4 bases and J gave up 5 bases, with 12 bases separating them. CDR3 loop: CASSPNRRETQYF. The CDR3 coding sequence is TGTGCCAGCAGCCCCAACAGGAGGGAGACCCAGTACTTC.

This clone was recorded only once. The CDR3 nucleotides read TGCGCCAGCAGCACCGGGGCCCGCCATGGCTACACCTTC. Protein product: CASSTGARHGYTF. The chain joins TRBV5-1 to TRBJ1-2, with D maybe TRBD1 (5 bases). Between the trimmed V and J ends, which lost 4 bases and 6 bases, there was a span of 13 bases. Germline assignment: CDR1 SGHRS and CDR2 YFSETQ. The CDR3 length is 13 residues.

V is TRBV11-2 and J is TRBJ2-1; D unresolved. Trimming shortened V by 2 bases and J by 2 bases, and 16 bases separated the two germline ends. This CDR3 comprises 17 residues. Germline loops: CDR1 SGHAT, CDR2 FQNNGV. The CDR3 region is CASSLRLGGATYNEQFF. The CDR3 DNA reads TGTGCCAGCAGCTTACGGTTGGGCGGAGCCACCTACAATGAGCAGTTCTTC.

The gene calls are TRBV7-3 and TRBJ2-1; 12 positions agree with TRBD2. V gave up 3 bases and J gave up 0 bases; unmatched junction bases: 0. The CDR3 covers 16 residues. Germline lookup yields CDR1 SGHTA and CDR2 FQGTGA. CDR3 DNA: TGTGCCAGCAGCTTGGGACTAGCGGGCTCCTACAATGAGCAGTTCTTC. It is translated as CASSLGLAGSYNEQFF.

As regards this clone: Distinct nucleotide sequences in the sample also encode this CDR3. The chain joins TRBV9 to TRBJ1-5, with D hard to call. This CDR3 comprises 13 residues. In germline, CDR1 is SGDLS, CDR2 YYNGEE. The V gene lost 2 bases and the J gene lost 3 bases, with 6 bases spanning the gap. DNA of the CDR3: TGTGCCAGCAGCGTTTCCCCCAATCAGCCCCAGCATTTT. The encoded protein is CASSVSPNQPQHF.

The chain employs TRBV5-1 and TRBJ1-2; tentatively, D is TRBD1 (5 bases). V was pared by 4 bases and J by 3 bases, with 16 bases between. The CDR3 length is 15 residues. Germline assignment: CDR1 SGHRS and CDR2 YFSETQ. The chain's CDR3 is CASSPLGGGHYGYTF. In nucleotides, the CDR3 is TGCGCCAGCAGCCCCTTGGGGGGGGGTCACTATGGCTACACCTTC.

J is TRBJ1-6 and V is TRBV4-1; D ambiguous. V shed 4 bases and J shed 0 bases, with 13 bases lying between them. This CDR3 spans 17 amino acids. Germline CDR1 is MGHRA and CDR2 is YSYEKL. The CDR3 region has the DNA TGCGCCAGCAGCCGAACAATTGAGAGCTCCTATAATTCACCCCTCCACTTT. Residues: CASSRTIESSYNSPLHF.

The V call is TRBV6-5, the J call TRBJ1-1; D gene unclear. CDR3 length: 14 amino acids. Germline lookup yields CDR1 MNHEY and CDR2 SVGAGI. V lost 5 bases and J lost 5, with 15 bases in between. The CDR3: CASSPLRRTTEAFF. The CDR3 DNA sequence: TGTGCCAGCAGTCCCCTCCGACGAACGACTGAAGCTTTCTTT.

The chain has TRBV7-7 and TRBJ1-1; D is undetermined. This CDR3 has 13 residues. V was clipped by 5 bases and J by 4 bases, with 11 bases between them. Looked up from germline, CDR1 is SSHAT and CDR2 is FNYEAQ (reference sequence). CDR3 nucleotides: TGTGCCAGCAGCGCTACACGGGGCACTGAAGCTTTCTTT. It translates to CASSATRGTEAFF.

V and J are TRBV27 and TRBJ1-5; D gene unclear. In germline, CDR1 is MNHEY, CDR2 SMNVEV (reference sequence). V was pared by 5 bases and J by 6 bases, with 17 bases between. The CDR3 is 15 residues long. The CDR3 loop reads CASSAAGKWGQPQHF. DNA for the CDR3: TGTGCCAGCAGTGCCGCTGGTAAGTGGGGTCAGCCCCAGCATTTT.

This sequence joins TRBV11-2 and TRBJ2-7; 14 bases are a match to TRBD2. V lost 5 bases, J lost 6 bases, and 0 bases stayed unmatched. Germline V CDR1 and CDR2: SGHAT, FQNNGV. The CDR3 length is 13 residues. In DNA form, the CDR3 reads TGTGCCAGCAGCGGGACTAGCGGGAGCGAGCAGTACTTC. Translating it yields CASSGTSGSEQYF.

Here the CDR3 reads CAISEWGEGVDYGYTF. CDR3 coding DNA: TGTGCCATCAGTGAATGGGGGGAAGGGGTCGACTATGGCTACACCTTC. The gene calls are TRBV10-3 and TRBJ1-2; D may be TRBD1 (5 bases). Germline CDR1 reads ENHRY; CDR2 reads SYGVKD. The ends were cut back, 3 bases at V and 3 bases at J, with 17 bases in the middle. There are 16 residues in the CDR3.

This chain uses TRBV28 with TRBJ2-1; TRBD2 might be the D (6 bases). The CDR3 contains 13 residues. The germline gives CDR1 MDHEN, CDR2 SYDVKM. Trimming cost V 8 bases and J 5 bases, with 13 bases left between them. The CDR3 DNA is TGTGCCAGCGGACTTTGGGGGGACAATGAGCAGTTCTTC. Translating it yields CASGLWGDNEQFF.

The V gene is TRBV11-2, the J gene TRBJ2-3; TRBD1 agrees at 7 bases. Germline V CDR1 and CDR2: SGHAT, FQNNGV. The CDR3 length is 17 residues. V shed 5 bases, J shed 4 bases, and the junction held 15 bases outside the gene matches. Written as DNA, the CDR3 is TGTGCCAGCAGCATGAGGGGGCGCGTAGCAACTTCAGATACGCAGTATTTT. This encodes CASSMRGRVATSDTQYF. Together with reference TRBV11-2 and TRBJ2-3, the CDR3 gives the full variable domain: EAGVAQSPRYKIIEKRQSVAFWCNPISGHATLYWYQQILGQGPKLLIQFQNNGVVDDSQLPKDRFSAERLKGVDSTLKIQPAKLEDSAVYLCASSMRGRVATSDTQYFGPGTRLTVL.